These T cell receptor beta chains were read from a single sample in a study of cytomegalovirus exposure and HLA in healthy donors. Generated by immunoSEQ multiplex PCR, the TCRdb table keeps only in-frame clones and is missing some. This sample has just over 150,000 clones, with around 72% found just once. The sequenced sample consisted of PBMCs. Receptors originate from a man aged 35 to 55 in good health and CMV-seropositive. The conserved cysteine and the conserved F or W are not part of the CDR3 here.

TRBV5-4,ASSLGGNGNQPQH
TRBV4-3,ASSQAPGLRDEQF
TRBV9,ASSVARFGGYGYT
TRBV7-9,SSSSSRDSYEQY
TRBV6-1,ASSEAGGPQH
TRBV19,ASSTTGTGVGGYT
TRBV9,ASSVGLDPETQY
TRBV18,ASSPSGTGYNEQF
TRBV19,ASSGRQGRNTEAF
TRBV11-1,ASSRQLNTEAF
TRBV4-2,ASSQTGFNQPQH
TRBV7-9,ASSFGGVGQPQH
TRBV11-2,ASSLDLGIEQF